The 32 T cell receptor beta chains below were found in one sample sequenced in a study of molecular identifiers for immune sequencing clone quantification. Each CDR3 protein gets one entry after TCRdb re-called the PCR reads with MiXCR. The sample has hundreds of thousands of distinct CDR3 sequences, nearly 20% seen once. The sample taken for sequencing was naive CD8+ T cells from blood, with Jurkat cell RNA spiked in. Subset noted: FACS-sorted CD8+CD4-CCR7+CD45RA+ naive T cells. The receptor source for this set is a human donor in good health. Some libraries in this study had Jurkat cell RNA spiked in.

Points on this clonotype: This may come from a read error, since a much larger clone is one base off. The chain recombines TRBV18 with TRBJ1-1, with a possible D match to TRBD1 (5 bases). CDR1 and CDR2 (germline): KGHSH, LQKENI. The CDR3 covers 15 residues. The CDR3 DNA follows: TGTGCCAGCCCACCCGTGAGGGGAATGAACACTGAAGCTTTCTTT. Its protein is CASPPVRGMNTEAFF.

This clonotype was counted many times. CDR3: CASSRDSNPYEQYF. CDR3 DNA sequence: TGCGCCAGCAGCCGGGACAGTAATCCCTACGAGCAGTACTTC. The chain carries TRBV5-1 and TRBJ2-7; 7 bases line up with TRBD1. The CDR3 contains 14 residues. Losses at the gene ends were 4 bases for V and 2 bases for J; bases not matched to a gene: 6. Germline V gene sequence: CDR1 SGHRS, CDR2 YFSETQ.

In regard to this clonotype: Mismatch with germline at one junction end may stem from a read error. The CDR3 spells CGARDSGASGYTF. The CDR3 region has the DNA TGCGGTGCTAGAGATTCCGGGGCATCCGGCTACACCTTC. The chain has TRBV20-1 and TRBJ1-2; D perhaps matches TRBD1 (5 bases). The length of the CDR3 is 13 residues. CDR1 is DFQATT, CDR2 SNEGSKA, per germline (reference sequence).

A remark on this clonotype: The junction shows a germline mismatch at one end, possibly a read error. The rearrangement joins TRBV4-1 to TRBJ2-1; D uncertain. The CDR3 consists of 17 residues. Germline V gene lookup returns CDR1 MGHRA and CDR2 YSYEKL. The CDR3 region has the DNA TGCGCCAGCAGCCTATTCCGATCAGAGAGCTCCTACAATGAGCGGTTCTTC. Its protein product is CASSLFRSESSYNERFF.

A few counts support this clonotype. The chain couples TRBV6-6 to TRBJ1-2; the D is unclear. The CDR3 extends over 14 amino acids. CDR1 is MNHNY, CDR2 SVGAGI, per germline (reference sequence). V dropped 2 bases and J dropped 4 bases, with 11 bases sitting between them. The CDR3 protein is CASSYDLTPYGYTF. DNA for the CDR3: TGTGCCAGCAGTTACGACCTCACGCCCTATGGCTACACCTTC.

In this sample, this clonotype turned up many times. The V and J genes are TRBV3-1 and TRBJ2-2; D is possibly TRBD2 (7 bases). This CDR3 contains 17 residues. Trimming removed 4 bases at V and 1 base at J, with 16 bases between. Germline V gene sequence: CDR1 LGHDT, CDR2 YNNKEL (reference sequence). The CDR3 spells CASSPSQGGGNTGELFF. CDR3 DNA: TGTGCCAGCAGCCCTTCCCAAGGGGGGGGGAACACCGGGGAGCTGTTTTTT.

The table lists this clonotype with many counts. The rearrangement uses TRBV20-1 and TRBJ1-3; 11 nucleotides align to TRBD1. CDR1 and CDR2 (germline): DFQATT, SNEGSKA (reference sequence). Trimming at V came to 4 bases and at J to 4 bases, leaving 3 bases not matched to a gene. The length of the CDR3 is 14 residues. This CDR3 is CSAIRTGGGNTIYF. The CDR3 DNA follows: TGCAGTGCTATCAGGACAGGGGGCGGAAACACCATATATTTT.

The gene calls are TRBV30 and TRBJ2-1; TRBD2 might be the D (6 bases). Germline V CDR1 and CDR2: GTSNPN, SVGIG (reference sequence). Deletions cut 3 bases from V and 9 bases from J, with 9 bases between. The CDR3 length is 11 residues. The CDR3 DNA follows: TGTGCCTGGAGGGGGGGAATTGAGCAGTTCTTC. This gives the protein CAWRGGIEQFF.

Turning to this clonotype: In this CDR3 the conserved last residue, phenylalanine or tryptophan, is missing, so a read error is likely. V gene TRBV2 combines with J gene TRBJ2-7; unclear D gene. The CDR3 totals 13 residues. Between the trimmed V and J ends, which lost 6 bases and 2 bases, there was a span of 11 bases. Germline CDR1 SNHLY, CDR2 FYNNEI. CDR3 DNA sequence: TGTGCCAGCAGCCCCAGGACCGCCTACGAGCAGTACTAC. It codes for CASSPRTAYEQYY.

With respect to this clonotype: A much larger clone lies a single base off, so this may be a read error. V gene TRBV20-1 combines with J gene TRBJ2-7, with D possibly matching TRBD2 (6 bases). Trimming shortened V by 5 bases and J by 0 bases, and 11 bases separated the two germline ends. Per germline, CDR1 DFQATT and CDR2 SNEGSKA (reference sequence). This CDR3 has 13 amino acids. CDR3 loop: CSAEGTHSYEQYF. The DNA for the CDR3 is TGCAGTGCTGAAGGGACTCACTCCTACGAGCAGTACTTC.

As for this clonotype: A much larger clone lies one base from this, so it may be a read error. The genes are TRBV19 and TRBJ1-1; D is uncertain. CDR3 length: 15 residues. Germline CDR1 is LNHDA and CDR2 is SQIVND (reference sequence). The DNA of the CDR3 is TGTGCCAGTGGTATCGGAGACGACATGAACACTGAAGCTTTCTTT. This translates into CASGIGDDMNTEAFF.

The chain recombines TRBV27 with TRBJ2-3, with TRBD1 as a possible D gene (6 bases). The CDR3 is made up of 16 amino acids. The V gene's germline CDR1 is MNHEY and CDR2 SMNVEV (reference sequence). CDR3 nucleotide sequence: TGTGCTGCATCCCCTATCAGGGCAGGGGGCACAGATACGCAGTATTTT. Amino acid sequence: CAASPIRAGGTDTQYF.

This clonotype has more than one count but fewer than ten. J is TRBJ2-1 and V is TRBV6-2 or TRBV6-3; 8 bases map to TRBD1. The CDR3 length is 17 residues. The J segment lost 2 bases and the V segment lost 2 bases, leaving 8 bases of the junction unmatched. The germline gives CDR1 MNHEY, CDR2 SVGEGT. CDR3 coding DNA: TGTGCCAGCAGTTACCTTCCAGGGACAGGCCCCTACAATGAGCAGTTCTTC. This encodes CASSYLPGTGPYNEQFF.

This clonotype was observed a few times. The chain couples TRBV5-6 to TRBJ1-2, with 7 bases fitting TRBD1. V lost 4 bases to trimming and J lost 8 bases; unmatched junction nucleotides: 11. The CDR3 covers 14 residues. Germline loops: CDR1 SGHDT, CDR2 YYEEEE. The CDR3: CASSPGTAPSGYTF. In DNA, the CDR3 is TGTGCCAGCAGCCCTGGGACAGCCCCATCCGGCTACACCTTC.

A word on this clonotype: Since a much larger clone is just one base distant, this may be a read error. Here the CDR3 omits its conserved ending phenylalanine or tryptophan, so a read error is the likely source. The chain recombines TRBV27 with TRBJ2-7, with 11 bases lining up with TRBD2. After removal of 6 bases from V and 2 bases from J, the junction contained 9 bases not matched to a gene. The CDR3 is 16 residues long. The germline V gene encodes CDR1 MNHEY and CDR2 SMNVEV (reference sequence). This chain's CDR3 is CASSPRTSGPTYEQYL. The CDR3 bases are TGTGCCAGCAGCCCCCGGACTAGCGGGCCGACCTACGAGCAGTACCTC.

V is TRBV5-6 and J is TRBJ1-2; 7 bases are a match to TRBD1. The V gene end was trimmed by 4 bases and the J gene end by 5 bases; junction bases not matched to a gene: 11. CDR1 SGHDT and CDR2 YYEEEE come from the germline V gene. The CDR3 is 15 residues long. In DNA form, the CDR3 reads TGTGCCAGCAGCATAGAGGGACAGTCTAGATATGGCTACACCTTC. The encoded protein is CASSIEGQSRYGYTF.

Regarding this clonotype: This clone may be a read error of a much larger clone one base away. The chain carries TRBV5-1 and TRBJ2-5; D is possibly TRBD1 (6 bases). The CDR3 loop spans 12 amino acids. Germline assignment: CDR1 SGHRS and CDR2 YFSETQ. Deletions cut 4 bases from V and 7 bases from J, with 11 bases between. The CDR3 region is CASSPETGTQYF. CDR3 DNA sequence: TGCGCCAGCAGCCCGGAGACAGGGACCCAGTACTTC.

This clonotype was observed many times. The rearrangement uses TRBV4-1 and TRBJ1-1; D call uncertain. V lost 3 bases to trimming and J lost 6 bases, with 20 bases between them. The CDR3 spans 16 residues. Germline loops: CDR1 MGHRA, CDR2 YSYEKL. The CDR3: CASSHRGGGAYAEAFF. The CDR3 bases are TGCGCCAGCAGCCACCGCGGAGGCGGCGCGTACGCTGAAGCTTTCTTT.

This clonotype showed up many times. The rearrangement links TRBV28 to TRBJ2-5; D might be TRBD2 (6 bases). Germline CDR1 is MDHEN and CDR2 is SYDVKM. The CDR3 loop spans 14 amino acids. V dropped 7 bases and J dropped 5 bases, with 17 bases sitting between them. Here the CDR3 DNA reads TGTGCCAGCACTCAGCGGGTGACCGCGGAGACCCAGTACTTC. It encodes CASTQRVTAETQYF.

This chain joins TRBV6-7 and TRBJ1-3; D call uncertain. TRBV6-7 is reported as an ORF; its role is uncertain. Trimming pared 4 bases from V and 9 bases from J, leaving 19 bases between. The CDR3 is made up of 15 amino acids. CDR3 residues: CASSCSGFECGTIYF. The CDR3 region has the DNA TGTGCCAGCAGTTGCAGCGGTTTCGAATGTGGCACCATATATTTT.

The chain combines TRBV27 with TRBJ2-7; D remains unclear. Germline CDR1 reads MNHEY; CDR2 reads SMNVEV (reference sequence). Trimming removed 4 bases at V and 0 bases at J, with 16 bases between. This CDR3 is built from 16 residues. Here the CDR3 reads CASSSTPWPFSYEQYF. The CDR3 nucleotides read TGTGCCAGCAGTTCCACCCCCTGGCCGTTCTCCTACGAGCAGTACTTC.

This clonotype was detected a few times. As DNA, the CDR3 is TGTGCCAGCAGTCAATGGGGGGACGGACAGTACTTC. It encodes CASSQWGDGQYF. The V and J genes are TRBV27 and TRBJ2-7, with D possibly being TRBD2 (6 bases). This CDR3 comprises 12 residues. The V end was cut by 5 bases, the J end by 10 bases, with 15 bases between. From germline, CDR1 is MNHEY and CDR2 SMNVEV (reference sequence).

At least ten counts were recorded for this clonotype. The chain recombines TRBV12-3 or TRBV12-4 with TRBJ2-5; 11 bases are shared with TRBD1. The CDR3 is 15 residues long. Trimming at V came to 5 bases and at J to 5 bases, leaving 7 bases not matched to a gene. The CDR3 is CASSPSDRGRETQYF. DNA for the CDR3: TGTGCCAGCAGTCCGTCGGACAGGGGGCGTGAGACCCAGTACTTC.

On this clonotype itself: A much larger clone differs from this one at a single base, so this may be a read error. The chain uses TRBV7-9 and TRBJ2-2; TRBD1 matches at 9 bases. The CDR3 is made up of 17 amino acids. Germline V gene sequence: CDR1 SEHNR, CDR2 FQNEAQ (reference sequence). The CDR3 loop is CASSPQPGTGLTGEPFF. The CDR3 DNA reads as TGTGCCAGCAGCCCACAACCCGGGACAGGGTTGACCGGGGAGCCGTTTTTT.

This clonotype was picked up many times. This rearrangement joins TRBV6-5 to TRBJ2-3; weak D call: TRBD2 (6 bases). The CDR3 runs to 16 residues. V shed 0 bases and J shed 4 bases, with 14 bases lying between them. CDR1 and CDR2 (germline): MNHEY, SVGAGI. As DNA, the CDR3 is TGTGCCAGCAGTTACTCGATCTCCGGGAGAGCAGATACGCAGTATTTT. Translating gives CASSYSISGRADTQYF.

This clonotype was detected ten times or more. The J gene is TRBJ1-4, the V gene TRBV9; no clear D. Per germline, CDR1 SGDLS and CDR2 YYNGEE. V dropped 4 bases and J dropped 0 bases, with 10 bases sitting between them. The CDR3 length is 15 residues. The CDR3 region is CASSPDGATNEKLFF. Here the CDR3 DNA reads TGTGCCAGCAGCCCCGACGGTGCAACTAATGAAAAACTGTTTTTT. The full variable domain, in which reference TRBV9 and TRBJ1-4 provide the parts outside the CDR3, is DSGVTQTPKHLITATGQRVTLRCSPRSGDLSVYWYQQSLDQGLQFLIQYYNGEERAKGNILERFSAQQFPDLHSELNLSSLELGDSALYFCASSPDGATNEKLFFGSGTQLSVL.

For this clonotype: This sequence may be a read error, since a much larger clone differs from it by one base. V gene TRBV3-1 combines with J gene TRBJ2-7; D is ambiguous. Germline CDR1 and CDR2: LGHDT and YNNKEL (reference sequence). CDR3 length: 15 residues. In nucleotides, the CDR3 is TGTGCCAACAGCCAAGCGAGCCTAAGGGCCTACGAGCAGTACTTC. As protein: CANSQASLRAYEQYF.

There are many counts of this clonotype. This chain uses TRBV10-3 with TRBJ2-1; D perhaps matches TRBD2 (5 bases). The V and J ends lost 2 bases and 6 bases respectively, with 11 bases between them. Germline values: CDR1 ENHRY, CDR2 SYGVKD. The CDR3 is 14 amino acids. The CDR3 DNA is TGTGCCATCAGTGAGGCGGTACGGGGCAATGAGCAGTTCTTC. As protein: CAISEAVRGNEQFF.

The CDR3 region is CAWKARGLGDEKLFF. The CDR3 coding sequence is TGTGCCTGGAAAGCCCGAGGGCTTGGGGATGAAAAACTGTTTTTT. The chain couples TRBV30 to TRBJ1-4, with D uncertain. CDR1 is GTSNPN and CDR2 is SVGIG in the germline V gene (reference sequence). The CDR3 sequence is 15 residues long. Trimming took off 4 bases at V and 6 bases at J, with 18 bases between the two ends.

This clonotype occurred a few times. This CDR3 is CASTPSGAAGRQAEQYF. DNA for the CDR3: TGTGCCAGCACCCCCAGCGGGGCTGCCGGGAGACAAGCCGAGCAGTACTTC. The chain is built from TRBV27 and TRBJ2-7, with 7 bases that match TRBD2. After removal of 7 bases from V and 6 bases from J, the junction contained 21 bases not matched to a gene. Germline CDR1 MNHEY, CDR2 SMNVEV (reference sequence). The CDR3 extends over 17 amino acids.

With regard to this clonotype: The conserved final phenylalanine or tryptophan is absent from the CDR3, which likely points to a read error. The V gene is TRBV11-2, the J gene TRBJ2-7, with D hard to call. The CDR3 runs 15 residues. Trimming shortened V by 5 bases and J by 2 bases, and 16 bases separated the two germline ends. In germline, CDR1 is SGHAT, CDR2 FQNNGV. CDR3 in amino acids: CASSPPTRSTYEQYL. As DNA, the CDR3 is TGTGCCAGCAGCCCGCCCACCCGCAGCACCTACGAGCAGTACCTC.

The chain uses TRBV28 and TRBJ2-2; D not resolved. CDR3 length equals 14 residues. V was cut by 5 bases and J by 5 bases, with 12 bases left in between. The germline V gene has CDR1 MDHEN and CDR2 SYDVKM. The DNA for the CDR3 is TGTGCCAGCAGTAGTCGACTGCGAACCGGGGAGCTGTTTTTT. It codes for CASSSRLRTGELFF.